The clone carrying this TCR beta chain turned up a few times. What it binds is unknown. This specimen comes from a study of blood T cells in healthy people across ages. General study results and limits: Since the PBMCs were unsorted, naive and antigen-experienced cells could not be conclusively compared. More naive CD4+ cells and higher diversity were found in long-lived than in aged donors.

Donors each provided ten milliliters of peripheral blood. The V gene lost 0 bases and the J gene lost 2 bases, with 11 bases spanning the gap. The CDR3 runs 16 residues. CDR1 is SGHTA and CDR2 is FQGNSA in the germline V gene. With a J-beta primer mix and a sample-barcoded 5' primer, a second PCR ran roughly 6 to 11 cycles. One entry per CDR3 protein results from TCRdb running MiXCR on the 5' RACE reads. The sample has some 1.8 million distinct CDR3 sequences; 30% to 40% are singletons. The V call is TRBV7-2, the J call TRBJ2-1, with a weak D call TRBD1 (5 bases). Source material: blood. This clonotype was sampled from a human donor in good health. The CDR3 DNA is TGTGCCAGCAGCTTAGCGCAGGGTGCTGCCTACAATGAGCAGTTCTTC. It is translated as CASSLAQGAAYNEQFF.